This T cell receptor beta chain was captured by sequencing in a study of vaccination effects on CD4 cells after COVID-19. Culture proceeded for approximately 10 days, and CD4+ T cells were then isolated. Vaccination of participants consisted of two doses of either the BNT162b2 or mRNA-1273 vaccine. The data were produced by immunoSEQ multiplex PCR, yet TCRdb's version contains in-frame clones alone and is incomplete. The table shows 45,000 to 65,000 clones, with about 78% occurring only once. Whole-study results and caveats: Clones from infection and from vaccination both contracted markedly late after vaccination.

On this clone: What it binds is unknown.

The germline CDR1 and CDR2 sequences are SGHTA and FQGNSA. The CDR3 extends over 16 amino acids. The germline V and J ends were trimmed by 2 bases and 0 bases, with 13 bases remaining between them. The chain has TRBV7-2 and TRBJ1-1; D remains unclear. This receptor was obtained from a human donor who received a COVID-19 vaccine. Sample: CD4+ T cells from PBMCs cultured without peptide, taken after COVID-19 vaccination. CDR3 nucleotide sequence: TGTGCCAGCAGCTTATACCAGACGGCGCTGAACACTGAAGCTTTCTTT. This translates into CASSLYQTALNTEAFF.